This T cell receptor beta chain was recovered during a study of T-cell memory formation after mild COVID-19. This clonotype was seen many times. As yet, its antigen is unknown. cDNA libraries for TCR alpha and TCR beta, carrying sample barcodes and UMIs, came from 5'RACE with constant-segment primers. MiXCR, run by TCRdb on the 5' RACE reads, gives a single entry per CDR3 protein. This sample carries 250,000 to 350,000 distinct CDR3 sequences, approximately 19% of them seen once, and the ten largest clones take roughly 21%. Study findings and constraints: The pre-infection memory compartment contained some responding clones, suggesting cross-reactive memory joined. Of the contracting clones, CD4+ ones lay mainly in CM and EM, and CD8+ ones in EMRA.

The V gene's germline CDR1 is KGHDR and CDR2 SFDVKD. The trim removed 6 bases at V and 3 bases at J, leaving 6 bases unmatched. The CDR3 has 15 amino acids. Sequenced input: PBMCs or a T cell subset sorted from them (not recorded which). The chain joins TRBV24-1 to TRBJ2-3; TRBD1 agrees at 9 bases. This receptor was obtained from a man in his late teens or twenties who had mild COVID-19 (a few samples of this study predate the infection). Cell type and time point are not known. CDR3 loop: CATSFGQGRTDTQYF. CDR3 sequence (DNA): TGTGCCACCAGTTTCGGACAGGGGAGGACAGATACGCAGTATTTT.